The clone carrying this T cell receptor beta chain ranks as medium-sized. TCRdb analysed the reads with MiXCR anew, one entry per CDR3 protein. The sample consists of 5,800 or so distinct CDR3 sequences, 9.5% of them appearing once. The CDR3 totals 15 residues. Germline V gene data show CDR1 as LNHDA and CDR2 as SQIVND (reference sequence). V lost 3 bases, J lost 1 base, and 7 bases lay in between. This chain uses TRBV19 with TRBJ2-6; possibly TRBD2 for D (5 bases). The sequence derives from a human donor with rheumatoid arthritis. Sequenced sample: CD4+ T cells from synovial fluid. The CDR3 sequence is CASSIGESGANVLTF. For the CDR3, the DNA is TGTGCCAGTAGTATCGGGGAATCTGGGGCCAACGTCCTGACTTTC.